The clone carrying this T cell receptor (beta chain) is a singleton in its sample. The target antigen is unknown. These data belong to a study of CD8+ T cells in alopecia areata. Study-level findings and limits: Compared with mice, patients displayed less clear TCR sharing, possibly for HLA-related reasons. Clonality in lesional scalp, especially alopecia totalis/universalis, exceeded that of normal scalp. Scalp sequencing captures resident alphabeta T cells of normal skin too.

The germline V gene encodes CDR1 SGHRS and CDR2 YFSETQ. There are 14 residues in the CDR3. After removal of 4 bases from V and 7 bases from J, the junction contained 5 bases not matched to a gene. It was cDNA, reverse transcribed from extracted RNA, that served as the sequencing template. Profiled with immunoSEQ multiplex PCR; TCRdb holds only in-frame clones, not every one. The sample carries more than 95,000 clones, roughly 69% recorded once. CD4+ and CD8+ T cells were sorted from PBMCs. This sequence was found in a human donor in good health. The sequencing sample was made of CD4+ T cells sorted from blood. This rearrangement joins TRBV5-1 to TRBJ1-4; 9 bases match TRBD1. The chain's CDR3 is CASSIQGAGEKLFF. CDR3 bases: TGCGCCAGCAGCATACAGGGGGCTGGTGAAAAACTGTTTTTT.